The clone carrying this T cell receptor beta chain was observed at least ten times. CDR3 length: 14 amino acids. Trimming took 8 bases from V and 8 from J; bases not matched to a gene: 7. CDR1 is MNHNS, CDR2 SASEGT, per germline. The data stem from a study of metastatic and nonmetastatic thyroid tumors. Every patient was untreated before thyroid surgery. TCRdb reanalyzed the PCR reads with MiXCR. The sample includes just over 40,000 clones, more than 9.5% of them seen just once. The chain recombines TRBV6-1 with TRBJ2-1; 12 nucleotides match TRBD2. Sequences were obtained from blood. This TCR derives from a female donor with papillary thyroid cancer or a benign thyroid nodule (not recorded which). Some clones in this sample may be carry-over from other donors' samples. The CDR3 sequence: CASSETSGSYEQFF. CDR3 nucleotides: TGTGCCAGCTCTGAGACTAGCGGGAGCTATGAGCAGTTCTTC.